The rows below give T cell receptor beta chains drawn from one sample of a study of blood T cell repertoires in COVID-19. Sequenced by immunoSEQ multiplex PCR; TCRdb stores in-frame clones only, minus some. The sample consists of 150,000 or so clones, 92% of them appearing once. The sequencing sample was made of peripheral blood. These receptors were taken from a young man with COVID-19, enrolled during active disease. Each CDR3 is given with its conserved first and last residue. D genes are given only for firm matches. Rows may omit the clone size; those that give it use once, few, many or a size class.

D gene	J gene	clone size	V gene	CDR3 DNA	CDR3 protein
-	TRBJ1-4	-	TRBV5-6	TGTGCCAGCAGGCAGGGAATCGGGAAACTGTTTTTT	CASRQGIGKLFF
TRBD1	TRBJ1-2	-	TRBV3-1/TRBV3-2	TGTGCCAGCAGCCAAGATTGCAGGGACAGGGACGCTAACTATGGCTACACCTTC	CASSQDCRDRDANYGYTF
TRBD2	TRBJ2-7	-	TRBV28	TGTGCCAGCAGTTTGACCCTTTGGACTAGCGGAAAACATACCTACGAGCAGTACTTC	CASSLTLWTSGKHTYEQYF
-	TRBJ2-3	-	TRBV7-9	TGTGCCAGCAGCTTATGGCGACAGGCCCTCACAGATACGCAGTATTTT	CASSLWRQALTDTQYF
-	TRBJ2-7	-	TRBV15	TGTGCCACCAGCAGAGGCGACAGATGGAACGACGAGCAGTACTTC	CATSRGDRWNDEQYF
-	TRBJ1-5	-	TRBV28	TGTGCCAGCAGTCCCTCAGGGCAGCCCCAGCATTTT	CASSPSGQPQHF
-	TRBJ1-4	-	TRBV9	TGTGCCAGCAGCGGCCAGGGGTTATGGGGTAATGAAAAACTGTTTTTT	CASSGQGLWGNEKLFF
TRBD2	TRBJ2-7	once	TRBV6-5	TGTGCCAGCAGTTCGACTAGCGGGGGTTCCTACGAGCAGTACTTC	CASSSTSGGSYEQYF
TRBD1	TRBJ1-2	-	TRBV29-1	TGCAGCGTAGAAGAACAGGGGCTCTATGGCTACACCTTC	CSVEEQGLYGYTF
-	TRBJ1-2	-	TRBV28	TGTGCCAGCAGTACAATCGGACAAATGGGGGGTTTCTATGGCTACACCTTC	CASSTIGQMGGFYGYTF
-	TRBJ1-1	-	TRBV19	TGTGCCAGTAGTGAAGGGGCAGGGGTACCTGAAGCTTTCTTT	CASSEGAGVPEAFF
-	TRBJ1-1	once	TRBV27	TGTGCCAGCGGAAGGCGGGAGAACACTGAAGCTTTCTTT	CASGRRENTEAFF
-	TRBJ2-3	-	TRBV5-4	TGTGCCAGCAGCAGATACTACCGCCTTAGCACAGATACGCAGTATTTT	CASSRYYRLSTDTQYF
TRBD2	TRBJ2-1	-	TRBV5-1	TGCGCCAGCAGCCCAAGACTAGCGGGATGGAATGAGCAGTTCTTC	CASSPRLAGWNEQFF
TRBD1	TRBJ1-6	-	TRBV7-2	TGTGCCAGCAGCTCCTGGACAGGGCCTAGCTCACCCCTCCACTTT	CASSSWTGPSSPLHF
-	TRBJ2-7	-	TRBV25-1	TGTGCCAGCAGTGAACAGGGATACGAGCAGTACTTC	CASSEQGYEQYF
-	TRBJ2-7	-	TRBV6-6	TGTGCCAGCAGTGGCGAGTCCCACTACTCCTACGAGCAGTACTTC	CASSGESHYSYEQYF
TRBD2	TRBJ2-1	-	TRBV7-2	TGTGCCAGCAGAAAGACTAGCTTTTCCTACAATGAGCAGTTCTTC	CASRKTSFSYNEQFF
-	TRBJ1-2	-	TRBV20-1	TGCAGTGTGGTTTCGACAGATGGCTACACCTTC	CSVVSTDGYTF
TRBD1	TRBJ2-1	-	TRBV4-1	TGCGCCAGCAGCCTCCTTTGGACAGGGGACAACTACAATGAGCAGTTCTTC	CASSLLWTGDNYNEQFF
TRBD2	TRBJ2-7	-	TRBV9	TGTGCCAGCAGCGCTAGCGGGAGGGTCGAGCAGTACTTC	CASSASGRVEQYF
-	TRBJ2-2	-	TRBV4-1	TGCGCCAGCAGCCAAGAACCTAGCCAGAACACCGGGGAGCTGTTTTTT	CASSQEPSQNTGELFF
-	TRBJ1-1	-	TRBV6-5	TGTGCCAGCAGTTATTCGACAGCCATGAACACTGAAGCTTTCTTT	CASSYSTAMNTEAFF
-	TRBJ2-3	-	TRBV6-5	TGTGCCAGCAGTTACTCTGGCCTAGCATTCGCAGATACGCAGTATTTT	CASSYSGLAFADTQYF
-	TRBJ1-4	-	TRBV7-3	TGTGCCAGCAGCCCAACGGCGACATCTGAAAAACTGTTTTTT	CASSPTATSEKLFF
TRBD1	TRBJ2-2	-	TRBV19	TGTGCCAGTTGTCCGGGACAGGGGTTGGGCGGGGAGCTGTTTTTT	CASCPGQGLGGELFF
-	TRBJ1-4	-	TRBV27	TGTGCCAGCGGACACAGTCCTAGGGTTGAAAAACTGTTTTTT	CASGHSPRVEKLFF
TRBD1	TRBJ1-2	-	TRBV9	TGTGCCAGCAGCGCTGCCAGGACAGGGGGTCTGGGAGACTGGGGCTACACCTTC	CASSAARTGGLGDWGYTF
TRBD2	TRBJ2-4	-	TRBV13	TGTGCCAGCAGCTGGCGCCGGGGGGGCCAAAACATTCAGTACTTC	CASSWRRGGQNIQYF
-	TRBJ1-1	-	TRBV24-1	TGTGCCACCAGTACAGGGAGAGAGAACACTGAAGCTTTCTTT	CATSTGRENTEAFF
TRBD1	TRBJ1-3	-	TRBV25-1	TGTGCCAGCAGTGTCCGGACAGGCTCTGGAAACACCATATATTTT	CASSVRTGSGNTIYF
-	TRBJ2-1	-	TRBV7-3	TGTGCCAGCAGCTCCGGGGGCAATGAGCAGTTCTTC	CASSSGGNEQFF
TRBD1	TRBJ2-4	-	TRBV12-5	TGTGCTAGTGGTATCCGGGACAGGGGTTACATTCAGTACTTC	CASGIRDRGYIQYF
-	TRBJ1-2	-	TRBV19	TGTGCCAGTAGTAGTACCGGGACATCGTATACCTATGGCTACACCTTC	CASSSTGTSYTYGYTF
TRBD1	TRBJ2-5	-	TRBV18	TGTGCCAGCTCACCGGGGGACAGGGGTCCTGAGGAGACCCAGTACTTC	CASSPGDRGPEETQYF
-	TRBJ1-2	once	TRBV4-3	TGCGCCAGCAGCCCCCGGACATGGCATCAGAACTATGGCTACACCTTC	CASSPRTWHQNYGYTF
TRBD2	TRBJ2-1	-	TRBV4-3	TGCGCCAGCAGCCAACTTTCGGGACTAGGGTTCCCTAATGAGCAGTTCTTC	CASSQLSGLGFPNEQFF
-	TRBJ1-2	-	TRBV6-5	TGTGCCAGCAGTTATACGGACAGTTCCTATGGCTACACCTTC	CASSYTDSSYGYTF
TRBD1	TRBJ1-2	few	TRBV6-5	TGTGCCAGCCGGGACAGGGGGCGGGGGTACTATGGCTACACCTTC	CASRDRGRGYYGYTF
-	TRBJ2-1	-	TRBV5-6	TGTGCCAGCAGAGGGGTGAGTGAGCAGTTCTTC	CASRGVSEQFF
-	TRBJ2-7	-	TRBV4-2	TGTGCCAGCAGCCAAGAATGGGCAGGCCCCCACGAGCAGTACTTC	CASSQEWAGPHEQYF
TRBD1	TRBJ1-2	once	TRBV18	TGTGCCAGCTCAGTACAGGGGGAGAGCTATGGCTACACCTTC	CASSVQGESYGYTF